The 29 T cell receptor beta chains in this list originate from one sample, sequenced in a study of CXCR3-negative and CXCR3-positive naive CD8 T cells. Findings of the study overall: A higher hydrophobicity marked the TRB CDR3s of CXCR3-positive naive cells versus CXCR3-negative naive cells.

No antigens are known for them. Through 5' RACE with UMI labels, the TRB cDNA libraries were prepared. TCRdb reanalyzed the 5' RACE reads and collapses them to one entry per CDR3 protein, without DNA. The repertoire table contains under 8,500 distinct CDR3 sequences. The sequenced material came from naive CXCR3+ CD8+ T cells from blood. Subset indicated: CD45RO-CCR7+CD27+CD95- naive CD8+ T cells expressing CXCR3 (TNR3+). Receptor source: a human donor in good health. Some clones in this sample may be carry-over from other donors' samples.

V gene TRBV18 combines with J gene TRBJ2-3; TCRdb selects TRBD2, and the lack of DNA leaves this call unchecked. The CDR3 runs to 15 residues. The V gene's germline CDR1 is KGHSH and CDR2 LQKENI. This chain's CDR3 is CASSRLAASTDTQYF.

This clonotype shows up as medium-sized by frequency. The J gene is TRBJ2-1, the V gene TRBV7-9; the D gene TCRdb calls, TRBD1, cannot be checked with no DNA. Germline V CDR1 and CDR2: SEHNR, FQNEAQ (reference sequence). The length of the CDR3 is 16 residues. CDR3 residues: CASSPPGGRTFDEQFF.

The chain combines TRBV13 with TRBJ2-1; no DNA is available, so the TRBD1 call from TCRdb remains unchecked. Germline CDR1 reads PRHDT; CDR2 reads FYEKMQ (reference sequence). The CDR3 is 14 amino acids. The CDR3 protein is CASSWGALGYEQFF.

CDR3 region: CASSLGTSGGYEQYF. This chain uses TRBV5-1 with TRBJ2-7; there is no DNA to check the TCRdb D call of TRBD2. Germline assignment: CDR1 SGHRS and CDR2 YFSETQ. This CDR3 is 15 amino acids long.

This chain uses TRBV7-8 with TRBJ2-3; without DNA, the TCRdb call of TRBD1 cannot be checked. This CDR3 spans 16 amino acids. In germline, CDR1 is SGHVS, CDR2 FQNEAQ. CDR3 protein: CASSPRTGVGTDTQYF.

V gene TRBV5-1 combines with J gene TRBJ2-1; the D call from TCRdb, TRBD1, cannot be confirmed without DNA. CDR3 length: 14 residues. Germline V CDR1 and CDR2: SGHRS, YFSETQ. CDR3 protein: CASILWTGDDEQFF.

V gene TRBV20-1 combines with J gene TRBJ2-7; there is no DNA to check the TCRdb D call of TRBD1. Germline V gene data show CDR1 as DFQATT and CDR2 as SNEGSKA (reference sequence). CDR3 length equals 11 residues. The chain's CDR3 is CSASMGVEQYF.

This clonotype is medium-sized by frequency. The chain couples TRBV12-3 or TRBV12-4 to TRBJ2-5. This CDR3 spans 12 amino acids. This CDR3 is CASRSLQETQYF.

This clonotype registers medium-sized by frequency. The V and J genes are TRBV6-6 and TRBJ2-1. The CDR3 extends over 17 amino acids. Germline values: CDR1 MNHNY, CDR2 SVGAGI (reference sequence). CDR3 region: CASSSLGAVSDYNEQFF.

This clonotype is labeled medium-sized based on frequency. This rearrangement joins TRBV21-1 to TRBJ2-7; TCRdb's D gene call, TRBD1, goes unchecked for lack of DNA. TRBV21-1 counts as a pseudogene. This CDR3 has 13 residues. This CDR3 is CASGPGLPYEQYF.

The J gene is TRBJ2-4, the V gene TRBV5-1. The CDR3 covers 14 residues. CDR1 and CDR2 from the germline V gene are SGHRS and YFSETQ. This chain's CDR3 is CASSLVGVSSIQYF.

This clonotype registers medium-sized by frequency. This sequence joins TRBV20-1 and TRBJ1-1; checking the TCRdb D call of TRBD1 is not possible without DNA. The CDR3 consists of 14 residues. Germline CDR1 is DFQATT and CDR2 is SNEGSKA (reference sequence). The CDR3 loop reads CSARSGQTNTEAFF.

The rearrangement uses TRBV6-5 and TRBJ2-3. Germline-derived CDR1 and CDR2 are MNHEY and SVGAGI. This CDR3 contains 16 residues. CDR3 region: CASSYSTGSLGDTQYF.

Its frequency marks this clonotype as medium-sized. The genes are TRBV28 and TRBJ2-3. CDR3 length: 12 residues. Germline assignment: CDR1 MDHEN and CDR2 SYDVKM. The CDR3: CASSLIGDTQYF.

The V and J genes are TRBV29-1 and TRBJ1-2; TCRdb designates TRBD1, a call that cannot be tested without DNA. CDR3 length equals 15 residues. Germline-derived CDR1 and CDR2 are SQVTM and ANQGSEA. Here the CDR3 reads CSAHAGDATFRGYTF.

The CDR3 loop reads CASSFGAADNYGYTF. V gene TRBV7-2 combines with J gene TRBJ1-2; TCRdb's D gene call, TRBD1, goes unchecked for lack of DNA. The CDR3 totals 15 residues. Germline-derived CDR1 and CDR2 are SGHTA and FQGNSA.

This clonotype is called medium-sized based on its frequency. The chain has TRBV28 and TRBJ2-7; the TCRdb call, TRBD1, lacks DNA for checking. CDR1 and CDR2 (germline): MDHEN, SYDVKM. This CDR3 is built from 12 residues. The CDR3 protein is CASVNRDYEQYF.

The chain links TRBV11-2 to TRBJ2-7; as DNA is missing, the TRBD2 call by TCRdb cannot be tested. The V gene's germline CDR1 is SGHAT and CDR2 FQNNGV. This CDR3 spans 15 amino acids. CDR3 sequence reads: CASSSFSSVTYEQYF.

The chain joins TRBV29-1 to TRBJ2-1. The CDR3 covers 12 residues. Per the germline V gene, CDR1 is SQVTM and CDR2 is ANQGSEA. The CDR3 sequence is CSVEVLEHEQFF.

The chain joins TRBV27 to TRBJ2-7; TCRdb returns TRBD1, unconfirmable since there is no DNA. The CDR3 totals 12 residues. Per germline, CDR1 MNHEY and CDR2 SMNVEV (reference sequence). This chain's CDR3 is CASRDRSYEQYF.

The chain links TRBV20-1 to TRBJ2-1; the D call from TCRdb, TRBD2, cannot be confirmed without DNA. Germline-derived CDR1 and CDR2 are DFQATT and SNEGSKA (reference sequence). CDR3 length: 17 amino acids. CDR3 sequence reads: CSASMASGLSSYNEQFF.

Measured by frequency, this clonotype is medium-sized (0.01 to 0.1%). The V call is TRBV12-3 or TRBV12-4, the J call TRBJ2-7; absent DNA, TCRdb's TRBD1 call cannot be checked. CDR3 length: 12 residues. This CDR3 is CASSGDTKEQYF.

Its frequency marks this clonotype as medium-sized. This sequence joins TRBV7-6 and TRBJ1-1; TCRdb's D call of TRBD1 is untestable without DNA. Per the germline V gene, CDR1 is SGHVS and CDR2 is FNYEAQ. The CDR3 loop spans 16 amino acids. The CDR3 loop reads CASSSGQGAGNTEAFF. The whole variable domain, remainder taken from reference TRBV7-6 and TRBJ1-1, is GAGVSQSPRYKVTKRGQDVALRCDPISGHVSLYWYRQALGQGPEFLTYFNYEAQQDKSGLPNDRFSAERPEGSISTLTIQRTEQRDSAMYRCASSSGQGAGNTEAFFGQGTRLTVV.

The chain recombines TRBV5-1 with TRBJ2-3. The length of the CDR3 is 17 residues. Germline V lookup: CDR1 SGHRS, CDR2 YFSETQ. CDR3: CASSLVGAGAATDTQYF. Looking up the rest from reference TRBV5-1 and TRBJ2-3 gives the full variable domain: KAGVTQTPRYLIKTRGQQVTLSCSPISGHRSVSWYQQTPGQGLQFLFEYFSETQRNKGNFPGRFSGRQFSNSRSEMNVSTLELGDSALYLCASSLVGAGAATDTQYFGPGTRLTVL.

Considering frequency, this clonotype is medium-sized. The chain uses TRBV11-2 and TRBJ1-2; the TRBD1 assignment by TCRdb is unverifiable without DNA. This CDR3 has 15 residues. Germline CDR1 reads SGHAT; CDR2 reads FQNNGV. The CDR3: CASSFQGSLDYGYTF. Full variable domain (remainder filled in from reference TRBV11-2 and TRBJ1-2): EAGVAQSPRYKIIEKRQSVAFWCNPISGHATLYWYQQILGQGPKLLIQFQNNGVVDDSQLPKDRFSAERLKGVDSTLKIQPAKLEDSAVYLCASSFQGSLDYGYTFGSGTRLTVV.

By frequency, this clonotype is medium-sized. The chain employs TRBV7-9 and TRBJ2-7; the D gene TCRdb calls, TRBD1, cannot be checked with no DNA. The V gene's germline CDR1 is SEHNR and CDR2 FQNEAQ (reference sequence). The CDR3 runs to 15 residues. This CDR3 is CASSWIKGVGDEQYF.

This clonotype ranks as medium-sized (0.01 to 0.1%) in terms of frequency. The rearrangement joins TRBV29-1 to TRBJ1-1; TCRdb's D call of TRBD1 is untestable without DNA. This CDR3 has 17 amino acids. Germline lookup yields CDR1 SQVTM and CDR2 ANQGSEA. This chain's CDR3 is CSVEDRDRGSRNTEAFF.

According to its frequency, this clonotype is medium-sized (0.01 to 0.1%). V usage is TRBV6-2 or TRBV6-3 and J usage is TRBJ2-7; without DNA, the TCRdb call of TRBD2 cannot be checked. Per the germline V gene, CDR1 is MNHEY and CDR2 is SVGEGT. The CDR3 length is 17 residues. CDR3 amino acids: CASSYSGLAGYIYEQYF.

Considering frequency, this clonotype is large. The chain links TRBV25-1 to TRBJ2-5; TCRdb proposes TRBD1, but this gene call is untestable without DNA. The CDR3 sequence is 18 residues long. The germline gives CDR1 MGHDK, CDR2 SYGVNS. The CDR3: CASRGLDRVNRDKETQYF.